A single sample gave rise to the 14 T cell receptor beta chains below, sequenced in a study of Tregs in tolerant kidney transplant recipients. The nonmyeloablative bone marrow transplants came from related graft donors, with transient mixed chimerism. Only in-frame clones appear in the TCRdb table, and some are missing; sequencing was by immunoSEQ multiplex PCR. The sample lists about 52,000 clones; around 90% were seen once. Source: CD8+ T cells from blood (PBMCs), taken 24 months after the transplant. The receptors stem from a human patient who received a combined kidney and bone marrow transplant. Some T cells may have come from the graft donor.

The chain links TRBV2 to TRBJ2-7, with D perhaps TRBD2 (6 bases). Germline CDR1 SNHLY, CDR2 FYNNEI. This CDR3 region has 13 residues. Trimming pared 7 bases from V and 0 bases from J, leaving 10 bases between. The CDR3 sequence: CASKGRDSYEQYF. CDR3 sequence (DNA): TGTGCCAGCAAAGGGCGGGACTCCTACGAGCAGTACTTC. Combining the CDR3 with reference TRBV2 and TRBJ2-7 gives the whole variable domain EPEVTQTPSHQVTQMGQEVILRCVPISNHLYFYWYRQILGQKVEFLVSFYNNEISEKSEIFDDQFSVERPDGSNFTLKIRSTKLEDSAMYFCASKGRDSYEQYFGPGTRLTVT.

This sequence joins TRBV7-9 and TRBJ2-7, with D tentatively TRBD2 (6 bases). The germline V and J ends were trimmed by 3 bases and 6 bases, with 15 bases remaining between them. CDR1 and CDR2 (germline): SEHNR, FQNEAQ (reference sequence). CDR3 size: 14 residues. The DNA for the CDR3 is TGTGCCAGCAGCTTTACTAGCTGGGTTTCCGAGCAGTACTTC. Its protein product is CASSFTSWVSEQYF.

The rearrangement links TRBV9 to TRBJ2-1; TRBD2 matches 8 bases. The CDR3 runs to 14 residues. Losses at the gene ends were 4 bases for V and 5 bases for J; bases not matched to a gene: 5. Germline values: CDR1 SGDLS, CDR2 YYNGEE. Written as DNA, the CDR3 is TGTGCCAGCAGCTTTAGCGGGGCAAACAATGAGCAGTTCTTC. It yields the protein CASSFSGANNEQFF.

The chain recombines TRBV27 with TRBJ2-2, with D perhaps matching TRBD2 (6 bases). From germline, CDR1 is MNHEY and CDR2 SMNVEV (reference sequence). The V end was cut by 7 bases, the J end by 1 base, with 16 bases between. This CDR3 spans 16 amino acids. CDR3 in DNA: TGTGCCAGCACCCAAATTCGGGGAGGGAACACCGGGGAGCTGTTTTTT. Its translation is CASTQIRGGNTGELFF.

The J gene is TRBJ2-3, the V gene TRBV2; a weak D match, TRBD2 (5 bases). The V gene lost 9 bases and the J gene lost 0 bases, with 13 bases spanning the gap. This CDR3 is built from 14 residues. Germline CDR1 reads SNHLY; CDR2 reads FYNNEI. The CDR3 loop reads CARTRDLSTDTQYF. CDR3 coding DNA: TGTGCCAGAACCCGGGATTTAAGCACAGATACGCAGTATTTT.

The V call is TRBV14, the J call TRBJ1-2; tentative D call: TRBD1 (5 bases). Trimming left V 3 bases short and J 2 bases short, with 16 bases between. This CDR3 is 16 amino acids long. The germline gives CDR1 SGHDN, CDR2 FVKESK. The CDR3 is CASSQQQAGTNYGYTF. The CDR3 DNA is TGTGCCAGCAGCCAGCAACAGGCCGGTACCAACTATGGCTACACCTTC.

The chain employs TRBV19 and TRBJ2-5, with D possibly being TRBD2 (6 bases). The CDR3 extends over 15 amino acids. The V gene's germline CDR1 is LNHDA and CDR2 SQIVND (reference sequence). The V and J ends lost 0 bases and 0 bases respectively, with 8 bases between them. The CDR3 reads CASSIDREYQETQYF. CDR3 bases: TGTGCCAGTAGTATAGACCGGGAGTACCAAGAGACCCAGTACTTC.

The chain employs TRBV7-8 and TRBJ2-7, with 11 bases aligning to TRBD2. With V trimmed by 5 bases and J by 1 base, 10 bases remained unmatched. The length of the CDR3 is 17 residues. Germline V gene lookup returns CDR1 SGHVS and CDR2 FQNEAQ. The DNA for the CDR3 is TGTGCCAGCAGCCAACTTGAGACTAGCGGGGATTCCTACGAGCAGTACTTC. The encoded protein is CASSQLETSGDSYEQYF. The entire variable domain, with the rest obtained from reference TRBV7-8 and TRBJ2-7, is as follows: GAGVSQSPRYKVAKRGQDVALRCDPISGHVSLFWYQQALGQGPEFLTYFQNEAQLDKSGLPSDRFFAERPEGSVSTLKIQRTQQEDSAVYLCASSQLETSGDSYEQYFGPGTRLTVT.

This chain links TRBV12-5 with TRBJ1-1; TRBD1 matches 7 bases. The CDR3 loop spans 16 amino acids. Per germline, CDR1 LGHNT and CDR2 FRNRAP. V was pared by 5 bases and J by 3 bases, with 12 bases of the junction left unmatched. As DNA, the CDR3 is TGTGCTAGTGGTACCCCTCCGGGACAGAGAGACACTGAAGCTTTCTTT. This translates into CASGTPPGQRDTEAFF.

The chain has TRBV25-1 and TRBJ2-3; 8 nucleotides line up with TRBD2. Germline assignment: CDR1 MGHDK and CDR2 SYGVNS. Trimming cost V 6 bases and J 2 bases; bases outside gene matches: 7. This CDR3 contains 15 residues. CDR3 sequence (DNA): TGTGCCAGCAGACGATACGGGGGGGCCACAGATACGCAGTATTTT. Translated: CASRRYGGATDTQYF.

This chain's CDR3 is CASSSPGGYTF. In nucleotides, the CDR3 is TGTGCCAGCAGTTCACCAGGAGGCTACACCTTC. The genes are TRBV6-5 and TRBJ1-2; D is unresolved. V lost 4 bases to trimming and J lost 8 bases, with 8 bases between them. The length of the CDR3 is 11 residues. Germline V gene sequence: CDR1 MNHEY, CDR2 SVGAGI.

V is TRBV11-2 and J is TRBJ2-1; 7 nucleotides agree with TRBD2. Germline lookup yields CDR1 SGHAT and CDR2 FQNNGV. There are 14 residues in the CDR3. J lost 8 bases, V lost 8 bases, and 12 bases had no gene match. The chain's CDR3 is CASARLAGPDEQFF. CDR3 nucleotide sequence: TGTGCCAGCGCTCGATTAGCGGGTCCGGATGAGCAGTTCTTC. Together with reference TRBV11-2 and TRBJ2-1, the CDR3 gives the full variable domain: EAGVAQSPRYKIIEKRQSVAFWCNPISGHATLYWYQQILGQGPKLLIQFQNNGVVDDSQLPKDRFSAERLKGVDSTLKIQPAKLEDSAVYLCASARLAGPDEQFFGPGTRLTVL.

This clone was seen just once. The chain couples TRBV7-6 to TRBJ2-7; 8 bases map to TRBD2. From germline, CDR1 is SGHVS and CDR2 FNYEAQ. Germline trimming cut 1 base from V and 4 bases from J; bases unmatched to any gene: 12. The CDR3 contains 17 residues. CDR3: CASSLDRSGSFSYEQYF. The CDR3 nucleotides are TGTGCCAGCAGCTTAGATAGAAGCGGGAGTTTTTCTTACGAGCAGTACTTC.

This clone was recorded once. The CDR3 reads CASSLGASGSSYNEQFF. The CDR3 nucleotides are TGTGCCAGCAGCTTAGGAGCTAGCGGGAGCTCCTACAATGAGCAGTTCTTC. The chain is built from TRBV13 and TRBJ2-1; 10 bases map to TRBD2. The germline V gene has CDR1 PRHDT and CDR2 FYEKMQ (reference sequence). The ends lost 0 bases at V and 0 bases at J; junction bases unmatched: 2. This CDR3 is built from 17 residues.